This T cell receptor (beta chain) was identified during a study of blood T cell repertoires in COVID-19. Study details: T cells, B-cell-depleted T cells, or PBMCs supplied cDNA or gDNA.

The J segment lost 7 bases and the V segment lost 4 bases, leaving 9 bases of the junction unmatched. The CDR3 covers 14 residues. Germline V gene sequence: CDR1 SGHRS, CDR2 YFSETQ. The table came from immunoSEQ multiplex PCR; TCRdb's copy has only in-frame clones and leaves some out. The sample carries about 320,000 clones, almost 85% recorded once. The rearrangement joins TRBV5-1 to TRBJ2-7; 9 bases map to TRBD1. The receptor's source is a human donor in a cohort sampled during active COVID-19. Sequencing was performed on peripheral blood. CDR3 sequence (DNA): TGCGCCAGCAGCAGAAGACAGGGGGTAGGGGAGCAGTACTTC. Protein sequence: CASSRRQGVGEQYF.